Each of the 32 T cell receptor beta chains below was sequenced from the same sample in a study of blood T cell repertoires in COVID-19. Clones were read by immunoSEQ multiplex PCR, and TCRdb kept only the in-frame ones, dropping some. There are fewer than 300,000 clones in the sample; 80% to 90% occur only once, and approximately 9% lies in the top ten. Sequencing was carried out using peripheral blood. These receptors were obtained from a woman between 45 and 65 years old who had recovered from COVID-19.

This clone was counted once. The CDR3 DNA is TGTGCCAGCACCACCGGGACTAGCGGTTACGAGCAGTACTTC. Translated: CASTTGTSGYEQYF. The V gene is TRBV28, the J gene TRBJ2-7, with 11 bases matching TRBD2. The germline CDR1 and CDR2 sequences are MDHEN and SYDVKM. The CDR3 loop spans 14 amino acids. The trim removed 7 bases at V and 4 bases at J, leaving 6 bases unmatched. Looking up the rest from reference TRBV28 and TRBJ2-7 gives the full variable domain: DVKVTQSSRYLVKRTGEKVFLECVQDMDHENMFWYRQDPGLGLRLIYFSYDVKMKEKGDIPEGYSVSREKKERFSLILESASTNQTSMYLCASTTGTSGYEQYFGPGTRLTVT.

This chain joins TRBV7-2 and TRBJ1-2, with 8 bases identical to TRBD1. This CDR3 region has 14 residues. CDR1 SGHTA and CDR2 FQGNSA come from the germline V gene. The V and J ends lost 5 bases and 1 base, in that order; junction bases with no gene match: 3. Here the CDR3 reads CASSPGGNNYGYTF. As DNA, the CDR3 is TGTGCCAGCAGCCCAGGGGGCAATAACTATGGCTACACCTTC.

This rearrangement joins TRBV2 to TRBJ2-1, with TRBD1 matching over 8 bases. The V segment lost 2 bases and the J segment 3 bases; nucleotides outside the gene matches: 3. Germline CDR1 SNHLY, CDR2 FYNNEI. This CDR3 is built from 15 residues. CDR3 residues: CASSERDRGYNEQFF. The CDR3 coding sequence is TGTGCCAGCAGTGAAAGAGACAGGGGCTACAATGAGCAGTTCTTC.

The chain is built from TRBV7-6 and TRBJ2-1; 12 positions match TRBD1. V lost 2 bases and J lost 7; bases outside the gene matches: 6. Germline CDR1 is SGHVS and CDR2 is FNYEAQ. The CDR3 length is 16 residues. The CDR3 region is CASSLKGQGAENEQFF. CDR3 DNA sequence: TGTGCCAGCAGCTTAAAGGGACAGGGGGCTGAAAATGAGCAGTTCTTC.

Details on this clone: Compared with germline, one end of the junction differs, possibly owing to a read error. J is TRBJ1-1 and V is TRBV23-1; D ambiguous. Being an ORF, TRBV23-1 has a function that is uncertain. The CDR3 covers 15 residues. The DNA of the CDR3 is TGCGCCAGCAGTCTTTACCTAATAGTGAACCCTGAAGCTTTCTTT. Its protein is CASSLYLIVNPEAFF.

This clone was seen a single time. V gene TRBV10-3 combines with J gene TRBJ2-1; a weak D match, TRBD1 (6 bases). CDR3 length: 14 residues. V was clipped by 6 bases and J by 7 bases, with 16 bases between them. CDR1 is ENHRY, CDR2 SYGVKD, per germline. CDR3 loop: CAIRGASSTNEQFF. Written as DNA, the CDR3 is TGTGCCATCAGGGGGGCTAGTTCGACTAATGAGCAGTTCTTC.

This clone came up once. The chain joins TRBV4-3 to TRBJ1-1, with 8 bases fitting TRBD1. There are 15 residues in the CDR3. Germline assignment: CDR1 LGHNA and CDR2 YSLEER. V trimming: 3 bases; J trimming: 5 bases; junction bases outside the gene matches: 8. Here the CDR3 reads CASSHLGRGPTEAFF. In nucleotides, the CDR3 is TGCGCCAGCAGCCACTTAGGCAGGGGGCCAACTGAAGCTTTCTTT.

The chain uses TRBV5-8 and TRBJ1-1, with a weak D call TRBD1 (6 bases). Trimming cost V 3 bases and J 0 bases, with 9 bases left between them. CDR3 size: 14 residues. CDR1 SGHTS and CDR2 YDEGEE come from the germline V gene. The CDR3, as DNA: TGTGCCAGCAGCTCCTGGACAGTGAACACTGAAGCTTTCTTT. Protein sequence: CASSSWTVNTEAFF.

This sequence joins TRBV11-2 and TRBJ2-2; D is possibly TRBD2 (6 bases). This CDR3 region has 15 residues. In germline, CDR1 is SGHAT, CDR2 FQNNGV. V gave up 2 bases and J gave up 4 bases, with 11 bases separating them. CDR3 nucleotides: TGTGCCAGCAGCTTAAGGGGCGGGGTCACCGGGGAGCTGTTTTTT. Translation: CASSLRGGVTGELFF. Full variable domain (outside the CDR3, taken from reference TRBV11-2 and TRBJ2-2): EAGVAQSPRYKIIEKRQSVAFWCNPISGHATLYWYQQILGQGPKLLIQFQNNGVVDDSQLPKDRFSAERLKGVDSTLKIQPAKLEDSAVYLCASSLRGGVTGELFFGEGSRLTVL.

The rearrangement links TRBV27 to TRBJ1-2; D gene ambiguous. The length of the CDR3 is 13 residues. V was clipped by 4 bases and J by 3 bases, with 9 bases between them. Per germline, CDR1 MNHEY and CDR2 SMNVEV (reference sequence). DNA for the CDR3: TGTGCCAGCAGTTCCCAGGACTACTATGGCTACACCTTC. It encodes CASSSQDYYGYTF.

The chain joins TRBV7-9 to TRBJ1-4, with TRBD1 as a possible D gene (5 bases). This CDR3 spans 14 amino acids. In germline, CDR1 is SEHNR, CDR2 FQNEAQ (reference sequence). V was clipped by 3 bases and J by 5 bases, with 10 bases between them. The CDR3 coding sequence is TGTGCCAGCAGCTTTGGGGACTTAAATGAAAAACTGTTTTTT. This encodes CASSFGDLNEKLFF.

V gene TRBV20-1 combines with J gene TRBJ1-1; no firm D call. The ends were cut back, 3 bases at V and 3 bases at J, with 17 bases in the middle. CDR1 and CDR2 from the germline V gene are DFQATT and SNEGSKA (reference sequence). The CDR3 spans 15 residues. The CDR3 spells CSASGVEGIHTEAFF. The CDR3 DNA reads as TGCAGTGCTAGTGGAGTGGAGGGAATCCACACTGAAGCTTTCTTT.

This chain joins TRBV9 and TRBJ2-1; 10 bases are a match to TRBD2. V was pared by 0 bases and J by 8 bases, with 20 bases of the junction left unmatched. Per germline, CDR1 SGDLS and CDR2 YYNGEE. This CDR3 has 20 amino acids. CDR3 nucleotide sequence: TGTGCCAGCAGCGTAGCGGACTATCGGGGTCTAGCGGGAGATCACGATGAGCAGTTCTTC. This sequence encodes CASSVADYRGLAGDHDEQFF.

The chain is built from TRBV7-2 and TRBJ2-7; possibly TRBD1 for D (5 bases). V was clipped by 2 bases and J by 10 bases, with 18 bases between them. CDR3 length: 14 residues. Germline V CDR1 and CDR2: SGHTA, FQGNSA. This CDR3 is CASSLTLDGHRQYF. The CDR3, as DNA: TGTGCCAGCAGCTTAACGCTGGATGGACACAGACAGTACTTC.

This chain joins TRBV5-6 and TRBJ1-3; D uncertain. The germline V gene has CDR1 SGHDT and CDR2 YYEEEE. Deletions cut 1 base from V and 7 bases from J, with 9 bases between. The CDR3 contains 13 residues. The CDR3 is CASSLWGGNTIYF. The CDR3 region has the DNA TGTGCCAGCAGCTTGTGGGGAGGGAACACCATATATTTT.

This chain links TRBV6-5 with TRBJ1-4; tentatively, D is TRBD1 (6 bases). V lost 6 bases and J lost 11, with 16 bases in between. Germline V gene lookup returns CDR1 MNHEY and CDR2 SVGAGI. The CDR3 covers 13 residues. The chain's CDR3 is CASSNLQGTKLFF. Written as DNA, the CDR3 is TGTGCCAGCAGCAACCTACAGGGAACCAAACTGTTTTTT.

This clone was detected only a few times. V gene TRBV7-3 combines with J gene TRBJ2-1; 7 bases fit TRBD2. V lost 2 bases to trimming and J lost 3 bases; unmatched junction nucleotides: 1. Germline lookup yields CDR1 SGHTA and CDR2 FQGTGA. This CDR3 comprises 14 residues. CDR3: CASSLAGDYNEQFF. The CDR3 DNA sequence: TGTGCCAGCAGCTTAGCGGGGGACTACAATGAGCAGTTCTTC.

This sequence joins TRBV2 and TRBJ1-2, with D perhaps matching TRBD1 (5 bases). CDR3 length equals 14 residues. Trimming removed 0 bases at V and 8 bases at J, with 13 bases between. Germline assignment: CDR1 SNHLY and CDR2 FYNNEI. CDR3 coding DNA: TGTGCCAGCAGTGAAGCCCAGGGCAGCGGGGGCTACACCTTC. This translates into CASSEAQGSGGYTF.

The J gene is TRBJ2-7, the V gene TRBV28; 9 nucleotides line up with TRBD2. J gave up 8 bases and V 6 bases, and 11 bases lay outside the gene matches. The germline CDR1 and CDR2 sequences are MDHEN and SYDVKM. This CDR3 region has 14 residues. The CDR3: CASSTGGGVEKQYF. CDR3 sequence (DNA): TGTGCCAGCAGCACTGGCGGGGGGGTGGAAAAGCAGTACTTC.

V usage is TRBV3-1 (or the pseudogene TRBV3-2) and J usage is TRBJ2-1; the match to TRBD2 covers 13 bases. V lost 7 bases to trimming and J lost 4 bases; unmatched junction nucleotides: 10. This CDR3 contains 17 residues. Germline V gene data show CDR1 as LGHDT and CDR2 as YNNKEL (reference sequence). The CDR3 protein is CASTPPGLAGLYNEQFF. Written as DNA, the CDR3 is TGTGCCAGCACCCCCCCGGGACTAGCGGGGCTTTACAATGAGCAGTTCTTC.

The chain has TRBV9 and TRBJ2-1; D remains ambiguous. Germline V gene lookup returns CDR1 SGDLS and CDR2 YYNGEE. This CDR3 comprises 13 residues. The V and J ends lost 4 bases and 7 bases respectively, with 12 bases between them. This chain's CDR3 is CASSTARPNEQFF. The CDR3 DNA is TGTGCCAGCAGCACCGCGCGCCCGAATGAGCAGTTCTTC.

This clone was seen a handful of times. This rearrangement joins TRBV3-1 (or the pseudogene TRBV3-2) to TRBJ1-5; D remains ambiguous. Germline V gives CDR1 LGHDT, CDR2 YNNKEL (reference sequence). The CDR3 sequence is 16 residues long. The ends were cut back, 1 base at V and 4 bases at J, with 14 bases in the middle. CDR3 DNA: TGTGCCAGCAGCCAAGTGGCAGGAGGTATTAATCAGCCCCAGCATTTT. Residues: CASSQVAGGINQPQHF.

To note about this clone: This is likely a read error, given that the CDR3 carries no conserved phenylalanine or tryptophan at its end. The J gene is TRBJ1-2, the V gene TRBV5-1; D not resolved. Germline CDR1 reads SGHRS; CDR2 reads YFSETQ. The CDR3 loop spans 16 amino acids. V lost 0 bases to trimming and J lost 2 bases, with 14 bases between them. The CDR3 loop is CASSLAVREPNYGYTL. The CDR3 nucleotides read TGCGCCAGCAGCTTGGCTGTCCGGGAACCAAACTATGGCTACACCCTC.

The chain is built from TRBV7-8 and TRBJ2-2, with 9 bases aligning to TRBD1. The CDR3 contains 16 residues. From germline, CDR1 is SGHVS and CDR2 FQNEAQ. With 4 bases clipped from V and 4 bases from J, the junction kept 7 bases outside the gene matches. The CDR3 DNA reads TGTGCCAGCAGCTCTAGGACAGGGGTCGGCACCGGGGAGCTGTTTTTT. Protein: CASSSRTGVGTGELFF.

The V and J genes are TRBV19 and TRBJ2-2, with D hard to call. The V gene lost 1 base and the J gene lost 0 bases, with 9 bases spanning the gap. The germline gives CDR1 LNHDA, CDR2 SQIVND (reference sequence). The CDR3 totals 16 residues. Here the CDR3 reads CASSIAGTSNTGELFF. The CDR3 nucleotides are TGTGCCAGTAGTATAGCAGGCACTTCGAACACCGGGGAGCTGTTTTTT.

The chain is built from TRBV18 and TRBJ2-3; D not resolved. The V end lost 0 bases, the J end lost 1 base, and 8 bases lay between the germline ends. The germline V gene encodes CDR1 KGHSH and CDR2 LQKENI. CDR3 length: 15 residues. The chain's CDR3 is CASSPPATRTDTQYF. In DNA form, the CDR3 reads TGTGCCAGCTCACCACCAGCCACGCGCACAGATACGCAGTATTTT.

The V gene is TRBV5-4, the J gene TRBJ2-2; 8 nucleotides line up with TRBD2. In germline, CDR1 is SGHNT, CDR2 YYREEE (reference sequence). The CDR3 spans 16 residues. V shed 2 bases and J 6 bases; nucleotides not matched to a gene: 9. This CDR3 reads CASSFVAGNQPGELFF. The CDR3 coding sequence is TGTGCCAGCAGCTTCGTAGCGGGGAACCAACCCGGGGAGCTGTTTTTT.

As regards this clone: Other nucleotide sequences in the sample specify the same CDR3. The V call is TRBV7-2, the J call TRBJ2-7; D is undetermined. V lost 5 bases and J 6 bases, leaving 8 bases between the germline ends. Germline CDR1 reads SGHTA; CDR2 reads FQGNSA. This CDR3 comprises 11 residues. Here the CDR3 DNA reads TGTGCCAGCAGCCCTTCGCGCGAGCAGTACTTC. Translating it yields CASSPSREQYF. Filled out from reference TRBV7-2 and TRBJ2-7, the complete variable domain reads GAGVSQSPSNKVTEKGKDVELRCDPISGHTALYWYRQSLGQGLEFLIYFQGNSAPDKSGLPSDRFSAERTGGSVSTLTIQRTQQEDSAVYLCASSPSREQYFGPGTRLTVT.

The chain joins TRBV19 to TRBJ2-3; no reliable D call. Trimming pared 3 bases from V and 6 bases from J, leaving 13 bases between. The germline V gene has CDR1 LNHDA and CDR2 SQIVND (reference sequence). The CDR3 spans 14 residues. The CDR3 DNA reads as TGTGCCAGTAGTATGAGAGAGTTGCCCGATACGCAGTATTTT. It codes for CASSMRELPDTQYF. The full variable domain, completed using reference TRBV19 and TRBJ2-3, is DGGITQSPKYLFRKEGQNVTLSCEQNLNHDAMYWYRQDPGQGLRLIYYSQIVNDFQKGDIAEGYSVSREKKESFPLTVTSAQKNPTAFYLCASSMRELPDTQYFGPGTRLTVL.

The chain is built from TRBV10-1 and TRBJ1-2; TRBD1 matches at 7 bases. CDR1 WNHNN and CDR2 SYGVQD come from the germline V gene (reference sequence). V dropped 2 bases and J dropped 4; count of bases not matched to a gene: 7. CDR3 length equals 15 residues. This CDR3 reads CASSEPRQGLYGYTF. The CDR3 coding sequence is TGCGCCAGCAGTGAGCCTCGACAGGGACTCTATGGCTACACCTTC.

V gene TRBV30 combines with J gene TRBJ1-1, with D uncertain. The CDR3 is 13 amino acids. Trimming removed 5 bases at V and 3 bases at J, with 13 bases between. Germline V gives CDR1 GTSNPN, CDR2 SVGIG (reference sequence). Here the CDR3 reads CAWGARGYTEAFF. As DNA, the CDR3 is TGTGCCTGGGGTGCCCGAGGCTACACTGAAGCTTTCTTT. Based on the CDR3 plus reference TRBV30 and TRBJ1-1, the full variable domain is SQTIHQWPATLVQPVGSPLSLECTVEGTSNPNLYWYRQAAGRGLQLLFYSVGIGQISSEVPQNLSASRPQDRQFILSSKKLLLSDSGFYLCAWGARGYTEAFFGQGTRLTVV.

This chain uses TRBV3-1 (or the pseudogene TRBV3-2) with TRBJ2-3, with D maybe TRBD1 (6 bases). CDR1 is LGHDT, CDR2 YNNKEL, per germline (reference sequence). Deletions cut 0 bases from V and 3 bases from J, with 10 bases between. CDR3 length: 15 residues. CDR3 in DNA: TGTGCCAGCAGCCAAGAGGGGGCCCGGACAGATACGCAGTATTTT. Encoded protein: CASSQEGARTDTQYF.